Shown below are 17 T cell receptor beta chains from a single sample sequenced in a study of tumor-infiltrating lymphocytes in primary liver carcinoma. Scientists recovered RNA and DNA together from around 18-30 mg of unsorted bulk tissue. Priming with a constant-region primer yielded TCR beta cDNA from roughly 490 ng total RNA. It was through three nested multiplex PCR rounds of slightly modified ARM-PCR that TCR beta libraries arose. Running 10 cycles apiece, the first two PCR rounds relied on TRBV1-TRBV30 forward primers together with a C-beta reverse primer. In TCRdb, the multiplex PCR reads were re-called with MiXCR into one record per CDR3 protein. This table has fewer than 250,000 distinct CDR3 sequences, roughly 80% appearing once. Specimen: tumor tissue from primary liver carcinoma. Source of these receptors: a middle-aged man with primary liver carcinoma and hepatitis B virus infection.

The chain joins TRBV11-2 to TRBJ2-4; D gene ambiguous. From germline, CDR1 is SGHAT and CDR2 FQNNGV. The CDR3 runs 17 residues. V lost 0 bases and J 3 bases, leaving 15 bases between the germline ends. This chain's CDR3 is CASSLDRVGLGKNIQYF. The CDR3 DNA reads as TGTGCCAGCAGCTTAGATAGAGTAGGTCTAGGCAAAAACATTCAGTACTTC.

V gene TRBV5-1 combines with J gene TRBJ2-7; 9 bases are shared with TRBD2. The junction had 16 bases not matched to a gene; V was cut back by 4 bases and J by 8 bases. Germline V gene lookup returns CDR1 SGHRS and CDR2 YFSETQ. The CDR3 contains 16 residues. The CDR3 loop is CASSLGSTSGVDKQYF. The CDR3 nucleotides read TGCGCCAGCAGCCTGGGGTCGACTAGCGGAGTCGACAAGCAGTACTTC.

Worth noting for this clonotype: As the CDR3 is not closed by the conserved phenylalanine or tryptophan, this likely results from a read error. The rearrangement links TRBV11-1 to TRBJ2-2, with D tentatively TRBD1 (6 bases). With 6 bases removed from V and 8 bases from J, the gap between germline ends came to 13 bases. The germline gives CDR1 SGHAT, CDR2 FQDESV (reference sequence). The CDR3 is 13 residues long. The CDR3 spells CASRSWDNGELFY. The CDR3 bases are TGTGCCAGCAGATCTTGGGACAATGGGGAGCTGTTTTAT.

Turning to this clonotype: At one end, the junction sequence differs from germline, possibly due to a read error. CDR3 sequence reads: CNARVPGSEETQYF. DNA of the CDR3: TGCAATGCTAGAGTACCCGGGAGTGAGGAGACCCAGTACTTC. This chain uses TRBV20-1 with TRBJ2-5; weak D call: TRBD2 (6 bases). Per germline, CDR1 DFQATT and CDR2 SNEGSKA (reference sequence). The CDR3 length is 14 residues.

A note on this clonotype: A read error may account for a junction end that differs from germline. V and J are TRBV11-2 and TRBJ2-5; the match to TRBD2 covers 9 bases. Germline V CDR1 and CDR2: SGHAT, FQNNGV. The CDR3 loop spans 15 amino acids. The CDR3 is CVSSYRREGQESQYF. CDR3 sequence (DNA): TGTGTCAGCAGCTACCGGCGGGAGGGCCAGGAGTCCCAGTACTTC.

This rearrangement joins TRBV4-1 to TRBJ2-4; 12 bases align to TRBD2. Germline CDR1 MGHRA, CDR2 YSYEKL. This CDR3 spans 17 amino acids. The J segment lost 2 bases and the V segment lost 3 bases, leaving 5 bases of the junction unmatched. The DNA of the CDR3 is TGCGCCAGCAGCCAGGAGAGGACTAGCGGGACCAAAAACATTCAGTACTTC. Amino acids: CASSQERTSGTKNIQYF.

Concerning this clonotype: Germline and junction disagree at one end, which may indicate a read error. The CDR3 coding sequence is TGTACCAGCAGCCTGACAGGGCAAGACTATGGCTACAACTTC. The encoded protein is CTSSLTGQDYGYNF. The V call is TRBV12-3 or TRBV12-4, the J call TRBJ1-2; 7 nucleotides agree with TRBD1. The CDR3 length is 14 residues.

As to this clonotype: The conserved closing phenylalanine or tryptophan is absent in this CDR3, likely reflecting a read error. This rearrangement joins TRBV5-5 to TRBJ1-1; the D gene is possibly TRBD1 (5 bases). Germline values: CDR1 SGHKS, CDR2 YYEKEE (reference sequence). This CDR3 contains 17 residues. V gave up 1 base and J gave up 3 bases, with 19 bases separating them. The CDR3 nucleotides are TGTGCCAGCAGCTTGTATTCATTCGGCTGGGGGGACACTGAAGCTTTCCTT. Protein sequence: CASSLYSFGWGDTEAFL.

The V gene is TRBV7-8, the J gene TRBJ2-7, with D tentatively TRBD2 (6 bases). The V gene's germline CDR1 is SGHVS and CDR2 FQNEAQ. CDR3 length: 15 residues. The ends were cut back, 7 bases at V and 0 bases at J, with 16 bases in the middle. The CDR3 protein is CASNSGLTVSYEQYF. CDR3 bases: TGTGCCAGCAACTCGGGACTGACTGTCTCCTACGAGCAGTACTTC.

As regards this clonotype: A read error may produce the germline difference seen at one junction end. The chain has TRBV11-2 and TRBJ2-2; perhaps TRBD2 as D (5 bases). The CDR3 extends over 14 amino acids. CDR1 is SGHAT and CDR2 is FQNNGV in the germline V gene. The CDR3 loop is CASSADSDAGELFF. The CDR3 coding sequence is TGTGCCAGCAGCGCAGACTCGGACGCCGGGGAACTGTTTTTT. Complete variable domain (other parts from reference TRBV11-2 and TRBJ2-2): EAGVAQSPRYKIIEKRQSVAFWCNPISGHATLYWYQQILGQGPKLLIQFQNNGVVDDSQLPKDRFSAERLKGVDSTLKIQPAKLEDSAVYLCASSADSDAGELFFGEGSRLTVL.

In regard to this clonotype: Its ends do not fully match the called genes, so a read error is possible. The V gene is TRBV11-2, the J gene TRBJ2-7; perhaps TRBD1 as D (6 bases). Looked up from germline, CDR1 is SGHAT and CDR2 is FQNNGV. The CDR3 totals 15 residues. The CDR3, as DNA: TGTGCCAGCAGCTTACGATGGGCAGGGGAATACGAGCAGTGCTTC. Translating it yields CASSLRWAGEYEQCF.

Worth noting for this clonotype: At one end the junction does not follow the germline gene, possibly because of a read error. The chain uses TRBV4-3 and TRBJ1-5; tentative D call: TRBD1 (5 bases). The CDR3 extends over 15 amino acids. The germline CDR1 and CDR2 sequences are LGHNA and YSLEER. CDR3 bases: TGCGCCAGCAACCAAAATTTCCCGGGCGACAGACCCCAGCATTTT. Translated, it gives CASNQNFPGDRPQHF.

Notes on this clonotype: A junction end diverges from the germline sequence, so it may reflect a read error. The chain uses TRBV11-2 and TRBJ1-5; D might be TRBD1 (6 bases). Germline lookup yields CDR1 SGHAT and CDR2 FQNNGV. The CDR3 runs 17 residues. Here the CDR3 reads CASSLVGVTGCSQPQHF. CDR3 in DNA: TGTGCCAGCAGTTTAGTAGGGGTAACAGGGTGCAGTCAGCCCCAGCATTTT.

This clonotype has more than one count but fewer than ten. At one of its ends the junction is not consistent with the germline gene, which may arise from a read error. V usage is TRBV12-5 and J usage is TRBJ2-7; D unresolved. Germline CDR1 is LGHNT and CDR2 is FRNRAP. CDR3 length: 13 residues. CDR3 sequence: CASEVTGSYEQYF. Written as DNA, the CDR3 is TGTGCCAGTGAGGTTACCGGTTCCTATGAGCAGTACTTC.

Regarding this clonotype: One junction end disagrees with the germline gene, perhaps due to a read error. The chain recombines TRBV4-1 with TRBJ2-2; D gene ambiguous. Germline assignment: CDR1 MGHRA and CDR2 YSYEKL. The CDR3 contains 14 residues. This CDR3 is CASSQVATIGELFF. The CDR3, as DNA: TGCGCGAGCAGCCAAGTCGCCACCATCGGGGAGCTGTTTTTT.

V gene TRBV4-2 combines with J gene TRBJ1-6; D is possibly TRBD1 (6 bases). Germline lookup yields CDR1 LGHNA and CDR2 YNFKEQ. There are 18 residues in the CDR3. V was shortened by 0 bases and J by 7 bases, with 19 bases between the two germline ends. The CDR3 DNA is TGTGCCAGCAGCCAAGAAACGTGGGGGACAAGAGTCAATTCACCCCTCCACTTT. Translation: CASSQETWGTRVNSPLHF.

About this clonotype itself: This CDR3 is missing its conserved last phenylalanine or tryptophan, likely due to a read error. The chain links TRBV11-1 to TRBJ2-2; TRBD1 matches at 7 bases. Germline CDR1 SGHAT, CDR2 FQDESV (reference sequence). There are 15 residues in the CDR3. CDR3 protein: CATSTGQTNTGELFL. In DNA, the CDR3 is TGTGCCACCAGCACGGGACAGACTAACACCGGCGAGCTGTTTTTA.